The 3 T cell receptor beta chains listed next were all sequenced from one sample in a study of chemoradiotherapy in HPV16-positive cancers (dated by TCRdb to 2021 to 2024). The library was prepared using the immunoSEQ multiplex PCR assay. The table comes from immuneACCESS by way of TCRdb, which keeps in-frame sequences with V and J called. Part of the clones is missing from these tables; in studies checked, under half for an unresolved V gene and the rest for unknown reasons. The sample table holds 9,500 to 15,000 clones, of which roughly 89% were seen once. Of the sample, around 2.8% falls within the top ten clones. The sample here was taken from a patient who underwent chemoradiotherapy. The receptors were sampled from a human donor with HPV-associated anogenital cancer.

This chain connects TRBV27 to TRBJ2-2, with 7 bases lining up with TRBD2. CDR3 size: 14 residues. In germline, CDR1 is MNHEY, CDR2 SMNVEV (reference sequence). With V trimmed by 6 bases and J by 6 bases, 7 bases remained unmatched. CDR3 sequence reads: CASSGLERPGELFF. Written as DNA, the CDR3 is TGTGCCAGCAGCGGACTAGAACGGCCCGGGGAGCTGTTTTTT.

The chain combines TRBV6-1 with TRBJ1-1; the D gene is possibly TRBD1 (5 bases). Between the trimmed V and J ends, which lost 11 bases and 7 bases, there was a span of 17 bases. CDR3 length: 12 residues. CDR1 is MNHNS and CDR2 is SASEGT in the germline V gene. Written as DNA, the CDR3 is TGTGCCGGTGGGGCGTCGGGGAATGAAGCTTTCTTT. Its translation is CAGGASGNEAFF.

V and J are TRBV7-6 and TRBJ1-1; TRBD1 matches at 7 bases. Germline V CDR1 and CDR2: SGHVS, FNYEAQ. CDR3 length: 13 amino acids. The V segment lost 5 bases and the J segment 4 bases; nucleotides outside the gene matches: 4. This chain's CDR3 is CASSPRGITEAFF. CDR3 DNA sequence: TGTGCCAGCAGCCCCAGGGGGATCACTGAAGCTTTCTTT. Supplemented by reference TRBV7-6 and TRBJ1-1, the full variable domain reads GAGVSQSPRYKVTKRGQDVALRCDPISGHVSLYWYRQALGQGPEFLTYFNYEAQQDKSGLPNDRFSAERPEGSISTLTIQRTEQRDSAMYRCASSPRGITEAFFGQGTRLTVV.